This T cell receptor beta chain was sequenced for a study of technical replicates of blood from a handful of donors. The CDR3 contains 14 residues. V dropped 0 bases and J dropped 8 bases, with 13 bases sitting between them. Germline V gene data show CDR1 as SGHVS and CDR2 as FNYEAQ. Clones were sequenced by immunoSEQ multiplex PCR, and TCRdb holds only the in-frame ones, with some missing. The profile shows tens of thousands of clones, around nine tenths of them singletons. This TCR was sampled from a human donor in good health. Some clones in this sample may be carry-over from other donors' samples. Sequenced material: PBMCs. V usage is TRBV7-6 and J usage is TRBJ1-2, with a weak D call TRBD1 (6 bases). CDR3 in DNA: TGTGCCAGCAGCTTAGCGGCAGGGGCCGGGGGCTACACCTTC. As protein: CASSLAAGAGGYTF. Full variable domain (remainder filled in from reference TRBV7-6 and TRBJ1-2): GAGVSQSPRYKVTKRGQDVALRCDPISGHVSLYWYRQALGQGPEFLTYFNYEAQQDKSGLPNDRFSAERPEGSISTLTIQRTEQRDSAMYRCASSLAAGAGGYTFGSGTRLTVV.